One T cell receptor beta chain is described in this entry. The target antigen is unknown. Germline CDR1 ENHRY, CDR2 SYGVKD. V dropped 3 bases and J dropped 10 bases, with 22 bases sitting between them. There are 17 residues in the CDR3. Using immunoSEQ multiplex PCR, the repertoire was profiled, and TCRdb retains in-frame clones only, with some absent. Of 25,000 to 35,000 clones in the sample, around 89% were seen once. The source of the sample is a study of T cells in localized non-small cell lung cancer. General study findings and limits: Out of the top 100 tumor clones, a median 57 were seen in adjacent lung.

Sequences were derived from peripheral blood, sampled before any cancer treatment. The rearrangement uses TRBV10-3 and TRBJ1-6; tentatively, D is TRBD1 (5 bases). The source of this sequence is a female donor over 55 with stage III squamous cell lung carcinoma. DNA of the CDR3: TGTGCCATCAGTGAAGGAGTTGCTCAGGGAGCAAGCTCACCCCTCCACTTT. Its translation is CAISEGVAQGASSPLHF.